Sequencing of this TCR beta chain was carried out in a study of CD8 T cells in ankylosing spondylitis. This clonotype was counted a few times. The germline gives CDR1 MNHEY, CDR2 SVGAGI. The J segment lost 1 base and the V segment lost 2 bases, leaving 6 bases of the junction unmatched. This CDR3 has 17 amino acids. Each CDR3 protein is one row after TCRdb ran MiXCR on the 5' RACE reads. Of hundreds of thousands of distinct CDR3 sequences listed, about 30% were seen once; the top ten hold 4% to 5%. This clonotype was obtained from a male donor with ankylosing spondylitis or in good health (not recorded which). The gene calls are TRBV6-5 and TRBJ2-1; TRBD2 matches 9 bases. The source material was blood, either unsorted or a sorted T cell fraction (not recorded which). Written as DNA, the CDR3 is TGTGCCAGCAGTTACAATAGCGGGGGAGGATCCTACAATGAGCAGTTCTTC. It encodes CASSYNSGGGSYNEQFF.